One sample yielded the 23 T cell receptor beta chains listed below, sequenced in a study of molecular identifiers for immune sequencing clone quantification. In TCRdb, the PCR reads were re-called with MiXCR into one record per CDR3 protein. The sample holds a few hundred thousand distinct CDR3 sequences, about 22% seen once. Sample: naive CD8+ T cells from blood, with Jurkat cell RNA spiked in. Subset specified: FACS-sorted CD8+CD4-CCR7+CD45RA+ naive T cells. Receptor source: a human donor in good health. Some libraries in this study had Jurkat cell RNA spiked in.

This clonotype was detected ten times or more. J is TRBJ1-5 and V is TRBV27; 8 bases agree with TRBD1. Trimming at V came to 6 bases and at J to 2 bases, leaving 6 bases not matched to a gene. Germline V CDR1 and CDR2: MNHEY, SMNVEV (reference sequence). The CDR3 consists of 15 residues. The CDR3 is CASREGTGGNQPQHF. The CDR3 nucleotides read TGTGCCAGCAGGGAAGGGACAGGTGGCAATCAGCCCCAGCATTTT.

This clonotype came up many times. The chain has TRBV28 and TRBJ1-4; possible D gene TRBD1, 5 bases. The CDR3 is made up of 13 amino acids. Germline values: CDR1 MDHEN, CDR2 SYDVKM. The V gene lost 10 bases and the J gene lost 5 bases, with 14 bases spanning the gap. The DNA for the CDR3 is TGTGCCACCTCCGCGACAGTCAATGAAAAACTGTTTTTT. Protein: CATSATVNEKLFF.

This chain uses TRBV7-9 with TRBJ2-3; maybe TRBD2 (6 bases). V was shortened by 5 bases and J by 3 bases, with 18 bases between the two germline ends. Germline-derived CDR1 and CDR2 are SEHNR and FQNEAQ (reference sequence). The CDR3 covers 16 residues. The CDR3 region has the DNA TGTGCCAGCAGCCCCCTCGGGGGAGTGGGAACAGATACGCAGTATTTT. Translation: CASSPLGGVGTDTQYF.

The chain is built from TRBV5-4 and TRBJ2-2; maybe TRBD2 (5 bases). The CDR3 runs to 16 residues. V gave up 3 bases and J gave up 0 bases, with 12 bases separating them. Germline lookup yields CDR1 SGHNT and CDR2 YYREEE (reference sequence). The CDR3 nucleotides read TGTGCCAGCAGCTCTGGCGAACTAGCGAACACCGGGGAGCTGTTTTTT. Protein: CASSSGELANTGELFF.

The gene calls are TRBV10-2 and TRBJ2-3; D is ambiguous. Trimming took 0 bases from V and 9 from J, leaving 19 bases between them. CDR3 length: 16 amino acids. Germline V CDR1 and CDR2: WSHSY, SAAADI. The CDR3 loop is CASSESTQIKDMTQYF. CDR3 sequence (DNA): TGCGCCAGCAGTGAGTCGACTCAGATCAAGGATATGACGCAGTATTTT.

This clonotype appeared many times. The chain carries TRBV4-3 and TRBJ2-7, with D possibly matching TRBD1 (5 bases). The germline CDR1 and CDR2 sequences are LGHNA and YSLEER. V dropped 0 bases and J dropped 4 bases, with 16 bases sitting between them. The CDR3 loop spans 16 amino acids. CDR3: CASSQDVAGNSYEQYF. Here the CDR3 DNA reads TGCGCCAGCAGCCAAGACGTGGCAGGGAATTCGTACGAGCAGTACTTC.

There are a few counts of this clonotype. This chain uses TRBV12-5 with TRBJ2-1; D is uncertain. The CDR3 length is 12 residues. Per germline, CDR1 LGHNT and CDR2 FRNRAP. With 3 bases removed from V and 4 bases from J, the gap between germline ends came to 4 bases. As DNA, the CDR3 is TGTGCTAGTGGTTTCCAGTACAATGAGCAGTTCTTC. Its translation is CASGFQYNEQFF.

Turning to this clonotype: This clone may be a read error of a much larger clone one base away. The chain has TRBV29-1 and TRBJ2-3; 7 positions match TRBD2. Trimming at V came to 7 bases and at J to 3 bases, leaving 13 bases not matched to a gene. Per germline, CDR1 SQVTM and CDR2 ANQGSEA. There are 15 residues in the CDR3. CDR3 sequence (DNA): TGCAGCGCTGCCGGCGGGGGTGAAGGGACAGATACGCAGTATTTT. It translates to CSAAGGGEGTDTQYF.

With respect to this clonotype: This sequence may be a read error, since a much larger clone differs from it by one base. The chain employs TRBV19 and TRBJ2-1; D remains unclear. The J call may be mistaken, given a closer DNA end match to TRBJ2-7. The CDR3 consists of 13 residues. Per the germline V gene, CDR1 is LNHDA and CDR2 is SQIVND (reference sequence). CDR3 coding DNA: TGTGCCAGTAGTATAGGACTTGGTGGTGAGCAGTACTTC. Amino acid sequence: CASSIGLGGEQYF.

The rearrangement links TRBV6-2 or TRBV6-3 to TRBJ2-1, with D perhaps TRBD2 (5 bases). Trimming pared 2 bases from V and 3 bases from J, leaving 8 bases between. The CDR3 is 14 amino acids. CDR1 and CDR2 (germline): MNHEY, SVGEGT. CDR3 residues: CASSYRGFYNEQFF. DNA of the CDR3: TGTGCCAGCAGTTACCGGGGTTTCTACAATGAGCAGTTCTTC.

This rearrangement joins TRBV15 to TRBJ1-1; no firm D call. With 5 bases removed from V and 4 bases from J, the gap between germline ends came to 8 bases. This CDR3 has 12 amino acids. The V gene's germline CDR1 is LNHNV and CDR2 YYDKDF (reference sequence). The CDR3, as DNA: TGTGCCACCAGCTCTACTGGCACTGAAGCTTTCTTT. It yields the protein CATSSTGTEAFF. Together with reference TRBV15 and TRBJ1-1, the CDR3 gives the full variable domain: DAMVIQNPRYQVTQFGKPVTLSCSQTLNHNVMYWYQQKSSQAPKLLFHYYDKDFNNEADTPDNFQSRRPNTSFCFLDIRSPGLGDTAMYLCATSSTGTEAFFGQGTRLTVV.

This clonotype was observed at least ten times. DNA of the CDR3: TGTGCCACCAGTGACCCTACGAACACCGGGGAGCTGTTTTTT. Encoded protein: CATSDPTNTGELFF. This chain links TRBV24-1 with TRBJ2-2; D is unresolved. Germline-derived CDR1 and CDR2 are KGHDR and SFDVKD. Deletions cut 4 bases from V and 0 bases from J, with 5 bases between. The CDR3 totals 14 residues.

This clonotype was picked up many times. The V call is TRBV5-4, the J call TRBJ2-7; D possibly uses TRBD1 or TRBD2 (5 bases each). Germline CDR1 is SGHNT and CDR2 is YYREEE (reference sequence). V lost 2 bases, J lost 3 bases, and 9 bases lay in between. The CDR3 has 13 residues. The CDR3 coding sequence is TGTGCCAGCAGCTTCGGGGCCCACTACGAGCAGTACTTC. Its translation is CASSFGAHYEQYF.

This clonotype was seen ten or more times. CDR3 sequence (DNA): TGTGCCAGCAGTTACTCTAGCGGGGGGGCCACCTACGAGCAGTACTTC. This translates into CASSYSSGGATYEQYF. The genes are TRBV6-5 and TRBJ2-7; 11 bases are shared with TRBD2. V dropped 0 bases and J dropped 2; count of bases not matched to a gene: 3. Germline V gene sequence: CDR1 MNHEY, CDR2 SVGAGI. The CDR3 covers 16 residues.

This clonotype was observed many times. J is TRBJ2-5 and V is TRBV7-2, with D hard to call. With 5 bases removed from V and 0 bases from J, the gap between germline ends came to 10 bases. This CDR3 spans 14 amino acids. Germline lookup yields CDR1 SGHTA and CDR2 FQGNSA. This chain's CDR3 is CASSLELYQETQYF. The CDR3 DNA sequence: TGTGCCAGCAGCCTCGAGTTGTACCAAGAGACCCAGTACTTC.

The V and J genes are TRBV20-1 and TRBJ2-3; 9 bases match TRBD2. CDR1 is DFQATT and CDR2 is SNEGSKA in the germline V gene (reference sequence). The J segment lost 4 bases and the V segment lost 0 bases, leaving 11 bases of the junction unmatched. This CDR3 spans 17 amino acids. In DNA, the CDR3 is TGCAGTGCTAGAGATCTCGCTGTAGCGGGAGTTTCAGATACGCAGTATTTT. It codes for CSARDLAVAGVSDTQYF.

This clonotype came up a few times. The rearrangement links TRBV6-5 to TRBJ2-7; tentatively, D is TRBD1 or TRBD2 (5 bases each). Trimming shortened V by 6 bases and J by 2 bases, and 20 bases separated the two germline ends. Per germline, CDR1 MNHEY and CDR2 SVGAGI. CDR3 length: 16 residues. This chain's CDR3 is CASRPGREGPTYEQYF. CDR3 nucleotide sequence: TGTGCCAGCAGACCTGGCCGTGAGGGGCCAACCTACGAGCAGTACTTC.

This chain connects TRBV27 to TRBJ2-3; the D gene is possibly TRBD2 (6 bases). The CDR3 runs 16 residues. Germline CDR1 MNHEY, CDR2 SMNVEV (reference sequence). V was trimmed by 4 bases and J by 0 bases, leaving 14 bases between them. CDR3 residues: CASSSGTSYSTDTQYF. The CDR3 nucleotides read TGTGCCAGCAGTTCAGGGACTTCCTACAGCACAGATACGCAGTATTTT.

This clonotype was counted between two and nine times. The chain is built from TRBV9 and TRBJ2-5; 7 bases fit TRBD1. The CDR3 has 14 residues. Trimming cost V 4 bases and J 4 bases; bases outside gene matches: 7. The germline gives CDR1 SGDLS, CDR2 YYNGEE. The CDR3 coding sequence is TGTGCCAGCAGCCCGTCGAGGGGGCGAGAGACCCAGTACTTC. Translated: CASSPSRGRETQYF.

This clonotype came up many times. The chain employs TRBV29-1 and TRBJ2-5; 7 nucleotides align to TRBD2. The CDR3 has 14 amino acids. V lost 1 base to trimming and J lost 4 bases; unmatched junction nucleotides: 6. Germline V gene data show CDR1 as SQVTM and CDR2 as ANQGSEA. The CDR3 region is CSVEGRELGETQYF. In nucleotides, the CDR3 is TGCAGCGTTGAAGGGCGGGAGTTAGGAGAGACCCAGTACTTC. Full variable domain (missing parts from reference TRBV29-1 and TRBJ2-5): SAVISQKPSRDICQRGTSLTIQCQVDSQVTMMFWYRQQPGQSLTLIATANQGSEATYESGFVIDKFPISRPNLTFSTLTVSNMSPEDSSIYLCSVEGRELGETQYFGPGTRLLVL.

In its sample, this clonotype was seen a few times. The V call is TRBV7-9, the J call TRBJ2-2; 7 bases fit TRBD2. CDR1 SEHNR and CDR2 FQNEAQ come from the germline V gene (reference sequence). The CDR3 has 18 amino acids. Trimming took 4 bases from V and 0 from J; bases not matched to a gene: 11. The CDR3 nucleotides are TGTGCCAGCAGCTCCCGACTAGCATCCCCTTCGAACACCGGGGAGCTGTTTTTT. This sequence encodes CASSSRLASPSNTGELFF.

Details on this clonotype: The conserved closing phenylalanine or tryptophan is absent in this CDR3, likely reflecting a read error. V gene TRBV27 combines with J gene TRBJ2-3; the D call may be TRBD1 or TRBD2 (6 bases each). Deletions cut 6 bases from V and 0 bases from J, with 13 bases between. The germline CDR1 and CDR2 sequences are MNHEY and SMNVEV (reference sequence). This CDR3 is 15 amino acids long. CDR3 residues: CASRGGKFSTDTQYL. DNA of the CDR3: TGTGCCAGCAGGGGGGGCAAGTTTAGCACAGATACGCAGTATCTT.

The CDR3 region is CASSQASGGVSGELFF. The CDR3, as DNA: TGCGCCAGCAGCCAAGCTAGCGGGGGGGTCAGCGGGGAGCTGTTTTTT. The chain uses TRBV4-1 and TRBJ2-2; TRBD2 agrees at 12 bases. The V segment lost 1 base and the J segment 7 bases; nucleotides outside the gene matches: 4. Germline lookup yields CDR1 MGHRA and CDR2 YSYEKL. The CDR3 consists of 16 residues.